This entry features one T cell receptor (beta chain) sequence. What it binds is unknown. It was with a sample-barcoded 5' primer and a J-beta primer mix that a second PCR of roughly 7 to 12 cycles was run. TCRdb recomputed calls from the 5' RACE reads with MiXCR, one row per CDR3 protein. The sample lists about 830,000 distinct CDR3 sequences; 55% to 70% were seen once. The sample comes from a study of blood T cells in healthy people across ages. Study-wide findings and caveats: Among long-lived donors, naive CD4+ cells were more numerous and diversity higher than in aged donors.

The length of the CDR3 is 14 residues. From germline, CDR1 is LGHNA and CDR2 YSLEER. Individuals who donated were healthy Caucasians from Russia aged about 6 to 95. V gene TRBV4-3 combines with J gene TRBJ2-5; a possible D gene is TRBD2 (6 bases). The J call is in doubt because the DNA end fits TRBJ2-7 better. The source of this sequence is a man aged 30 to 39 in good health. The sequencing input was blood. The CDR3 is CASSLDYRAYEQYF. CDR3 DNA sequence: TGCGCCAGCAGCCTGGACTATCGAGCCTACGAGCAGTACTTC.